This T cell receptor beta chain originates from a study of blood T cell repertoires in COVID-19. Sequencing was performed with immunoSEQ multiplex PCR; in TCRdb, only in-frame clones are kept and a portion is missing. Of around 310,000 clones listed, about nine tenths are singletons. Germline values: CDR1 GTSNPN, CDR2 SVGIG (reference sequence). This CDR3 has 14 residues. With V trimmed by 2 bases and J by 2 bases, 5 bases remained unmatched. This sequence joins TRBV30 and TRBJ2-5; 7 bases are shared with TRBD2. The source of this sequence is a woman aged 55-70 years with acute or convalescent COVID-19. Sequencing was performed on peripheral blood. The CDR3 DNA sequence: TGTGCCTGGAGTCGGGGAGGGCAGCAAGAGACCCAGTACTTC. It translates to CAWSRGGQQETQYF.